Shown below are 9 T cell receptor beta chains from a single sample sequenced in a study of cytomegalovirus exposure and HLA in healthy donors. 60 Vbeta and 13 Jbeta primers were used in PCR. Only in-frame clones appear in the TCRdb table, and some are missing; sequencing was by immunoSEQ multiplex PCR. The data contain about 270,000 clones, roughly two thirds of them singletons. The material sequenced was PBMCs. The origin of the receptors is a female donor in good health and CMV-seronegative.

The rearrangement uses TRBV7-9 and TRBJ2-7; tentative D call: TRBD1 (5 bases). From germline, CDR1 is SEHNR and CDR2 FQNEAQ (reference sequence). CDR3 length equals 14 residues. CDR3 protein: CSIGTPTARYEQYF. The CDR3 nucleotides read TGTTCCATCGGCACCCCGACAGCCCGCTACGAGCAGTACTTC.

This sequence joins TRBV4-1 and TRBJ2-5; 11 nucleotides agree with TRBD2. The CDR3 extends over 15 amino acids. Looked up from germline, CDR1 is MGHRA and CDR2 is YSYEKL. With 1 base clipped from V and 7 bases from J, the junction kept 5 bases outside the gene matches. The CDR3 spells CASSQAGTSGATQYF. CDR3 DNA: TGCGCCAGCAGCCAAGCAGGGACTAGCGGTGCGACCCAGTACTTC.

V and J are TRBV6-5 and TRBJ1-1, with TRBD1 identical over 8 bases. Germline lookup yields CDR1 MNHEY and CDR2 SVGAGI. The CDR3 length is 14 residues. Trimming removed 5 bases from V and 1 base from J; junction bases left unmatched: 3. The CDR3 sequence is CASSPGTGNTEAFF. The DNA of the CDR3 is TGTGCCAGCAGTCCCGGGACAGGGAACACTGAAGCTTTCTTT.

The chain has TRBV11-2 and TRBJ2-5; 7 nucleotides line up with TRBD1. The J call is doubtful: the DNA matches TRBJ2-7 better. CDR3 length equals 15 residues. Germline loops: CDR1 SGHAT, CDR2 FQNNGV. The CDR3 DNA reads TGTGCCAGCAGCTTTGTGTCAGGGGGTGGATACGAGCAGTACTTC. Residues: CASSFVSGGGYEQYF.

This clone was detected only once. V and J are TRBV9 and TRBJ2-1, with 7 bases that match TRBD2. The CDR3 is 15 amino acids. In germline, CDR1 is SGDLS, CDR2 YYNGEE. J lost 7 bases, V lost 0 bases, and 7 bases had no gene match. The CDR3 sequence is CASSVEGRERNEQFF. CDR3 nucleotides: TGTGCCAGCAGCGTAGAAGGGCGGGAGCGGAATGAGCAGTTCTTC.

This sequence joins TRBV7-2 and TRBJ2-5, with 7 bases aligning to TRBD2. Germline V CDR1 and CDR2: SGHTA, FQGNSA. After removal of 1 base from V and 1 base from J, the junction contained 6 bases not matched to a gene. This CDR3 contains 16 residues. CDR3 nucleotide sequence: TGTGCCAGCAGCTTAGGGTCAGGGAGGGGCCAAGAGACCCAGTACTTC. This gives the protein CASSLGSGRGQETQYF.

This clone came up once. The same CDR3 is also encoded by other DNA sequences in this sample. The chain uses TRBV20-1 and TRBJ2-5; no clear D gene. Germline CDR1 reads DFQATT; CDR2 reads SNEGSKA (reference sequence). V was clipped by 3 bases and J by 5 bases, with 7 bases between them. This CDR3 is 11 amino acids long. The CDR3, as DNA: TGCAGTGCTAGTCTCGCGGAGACCCAGTACTTC. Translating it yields CSASLAETQYF.

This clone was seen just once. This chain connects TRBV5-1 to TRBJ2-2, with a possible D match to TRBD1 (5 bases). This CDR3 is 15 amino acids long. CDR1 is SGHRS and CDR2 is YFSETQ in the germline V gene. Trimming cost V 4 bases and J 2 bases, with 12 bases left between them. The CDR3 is CASSTKGENTGELFF. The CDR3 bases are TGCGCCAGCAGCACCAAAGGGGAAAACACCGGGGAGCTGTTTTTT.

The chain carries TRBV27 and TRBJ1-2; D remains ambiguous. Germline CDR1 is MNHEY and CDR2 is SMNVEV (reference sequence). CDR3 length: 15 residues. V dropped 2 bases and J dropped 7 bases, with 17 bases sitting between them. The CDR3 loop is CASSLDGLVWSGYTF. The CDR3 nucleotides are TGTGCCAGCAGTTTAGATGGATTGGTTTGGAGTGGCTACACCTTC.